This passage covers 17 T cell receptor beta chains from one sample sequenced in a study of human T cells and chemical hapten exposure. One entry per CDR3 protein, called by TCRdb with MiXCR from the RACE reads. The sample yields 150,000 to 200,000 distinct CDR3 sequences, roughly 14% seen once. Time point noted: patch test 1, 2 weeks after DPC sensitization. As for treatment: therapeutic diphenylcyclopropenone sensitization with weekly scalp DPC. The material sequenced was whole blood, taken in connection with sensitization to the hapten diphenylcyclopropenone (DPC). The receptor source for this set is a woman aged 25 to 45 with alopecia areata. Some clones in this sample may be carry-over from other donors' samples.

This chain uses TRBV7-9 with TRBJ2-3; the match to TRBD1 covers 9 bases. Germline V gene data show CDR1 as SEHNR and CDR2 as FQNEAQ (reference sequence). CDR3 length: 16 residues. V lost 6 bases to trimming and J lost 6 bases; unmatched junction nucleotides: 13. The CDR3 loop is CASSFYGTGSSDTQYF. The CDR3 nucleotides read TGTGCCAGCAGTTTCTACGGGACAGGGTCTTCGGATACGCAGTATTTT.

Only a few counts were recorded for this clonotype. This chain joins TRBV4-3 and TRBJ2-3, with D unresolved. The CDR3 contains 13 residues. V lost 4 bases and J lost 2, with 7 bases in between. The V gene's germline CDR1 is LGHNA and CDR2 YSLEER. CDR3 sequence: CASSLQYTDTQYF. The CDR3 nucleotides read TGCGCCAGCAGCCTCCAGTACACAGATACGCAGTATTTT.

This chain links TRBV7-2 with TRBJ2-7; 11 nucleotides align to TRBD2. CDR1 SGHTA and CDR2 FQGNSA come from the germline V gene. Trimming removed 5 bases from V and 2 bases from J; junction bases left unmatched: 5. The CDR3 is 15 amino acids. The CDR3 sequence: CASSQLAGAAYEQYF. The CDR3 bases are TGTGCCAGCAGCCAACTAGCGGGGGCCGCCTACGAGCAGTACTTC. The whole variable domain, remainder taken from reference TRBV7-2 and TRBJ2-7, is GAGVSQSPSNKVTEKGKDVELRCDPISGHTALYWYRQSLGQGLEFLIYFQGNSAPDKSGLPSDRFSAERTGGSVSTLTIQRTQQEDSAVYLCASSQLAGAAYEQYFGPGTRLTVT.

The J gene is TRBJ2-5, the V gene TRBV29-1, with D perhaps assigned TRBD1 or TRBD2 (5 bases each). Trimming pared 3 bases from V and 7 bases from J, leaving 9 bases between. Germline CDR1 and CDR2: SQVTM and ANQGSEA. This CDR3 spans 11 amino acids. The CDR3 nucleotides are TGCAGCGTTGACGGGGCTGGGACCCAGTACTTC. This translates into CSVDGAGTQYF.

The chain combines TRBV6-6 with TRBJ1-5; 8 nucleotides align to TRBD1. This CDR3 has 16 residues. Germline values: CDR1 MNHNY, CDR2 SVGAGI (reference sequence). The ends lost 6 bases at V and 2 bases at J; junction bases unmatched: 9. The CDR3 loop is CASSPLSGQGNQPQHF. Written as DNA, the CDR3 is TGTGCCAGCAGCCCTCTATCGGGACAGGGCAATCAGCCCCAGCATTTT.

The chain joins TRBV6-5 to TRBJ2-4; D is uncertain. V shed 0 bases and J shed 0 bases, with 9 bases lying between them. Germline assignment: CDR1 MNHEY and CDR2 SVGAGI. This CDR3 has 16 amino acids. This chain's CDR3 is CASSYSNLLAKNIQYF. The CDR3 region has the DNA TGTGCCAGCAGTTACTCGAACCTGTTAGCCAAAAACATTCAGTACTTC.

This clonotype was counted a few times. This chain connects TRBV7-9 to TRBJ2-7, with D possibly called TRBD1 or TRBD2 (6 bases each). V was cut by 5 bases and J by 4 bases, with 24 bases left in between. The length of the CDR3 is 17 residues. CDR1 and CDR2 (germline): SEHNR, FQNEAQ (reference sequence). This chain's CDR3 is CASSHPPGGGQGYEQYF. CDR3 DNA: TGTGCCAGCAGCCACCCCCCGGGTGGGGGGCAAGGGTACGAGCAGTACTTC. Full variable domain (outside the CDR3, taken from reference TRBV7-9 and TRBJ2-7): DTGVSQNPRHKITKRGQNVTFRCDPISEHNRLYWYRQTLGQGPEFLTYFQNEAQLEKSRLLSDRFSAERPKGSFSTLEIQRTEQGDSAMYLCASSHPPGGGQGYEQYFGPGTRLTVT.

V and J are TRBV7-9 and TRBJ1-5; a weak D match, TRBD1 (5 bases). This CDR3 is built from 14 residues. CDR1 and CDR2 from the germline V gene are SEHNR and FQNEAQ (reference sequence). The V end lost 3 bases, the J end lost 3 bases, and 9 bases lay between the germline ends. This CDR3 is CASSFGDVNQPQHF. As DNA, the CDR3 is TGTGCCAGCAGCTTTGGGGACGTCAATCAGCCCCAGCATTTT.

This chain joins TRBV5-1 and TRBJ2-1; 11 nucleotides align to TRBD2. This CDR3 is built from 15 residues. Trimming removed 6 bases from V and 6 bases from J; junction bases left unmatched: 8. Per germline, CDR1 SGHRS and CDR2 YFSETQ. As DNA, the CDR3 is TGCGCCAGCACTTACAAAACTAGCGGGAGCAATGAGCAGTTCTTC. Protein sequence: CASTYKTSGSNEQFF.

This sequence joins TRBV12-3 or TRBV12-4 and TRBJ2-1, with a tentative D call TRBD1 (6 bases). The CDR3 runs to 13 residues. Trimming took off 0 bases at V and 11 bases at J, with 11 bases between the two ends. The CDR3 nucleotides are TGTGCCAGCAGTTTAGCTAGCAGGGACAAGCAGTTCTTC. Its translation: CASSLASRDKQFF.

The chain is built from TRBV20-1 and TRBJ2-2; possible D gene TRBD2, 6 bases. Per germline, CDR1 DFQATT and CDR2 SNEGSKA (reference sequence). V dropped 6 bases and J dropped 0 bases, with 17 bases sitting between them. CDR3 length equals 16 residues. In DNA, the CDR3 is TGCAGTGCCCGGGCCGCGGGGCGACCGAACACCGGGGAGCTGTTTTTT. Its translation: CSARAAGRPNTGELFF.

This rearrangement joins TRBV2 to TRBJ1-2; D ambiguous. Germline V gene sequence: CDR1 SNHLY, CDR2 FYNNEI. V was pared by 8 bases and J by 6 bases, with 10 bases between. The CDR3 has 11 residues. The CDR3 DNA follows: TGTGCCAGCGGGCGAAGGGATGGCTACACCTTC. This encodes CASGRRDGYTF.

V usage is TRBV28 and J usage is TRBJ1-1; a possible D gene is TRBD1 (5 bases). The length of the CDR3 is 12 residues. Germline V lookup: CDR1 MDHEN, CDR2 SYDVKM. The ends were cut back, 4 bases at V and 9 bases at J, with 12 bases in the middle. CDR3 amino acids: CASSSPGEKAFF. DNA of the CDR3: TGTGCCAGCAGTTCGCCGGGGGAGAAAGCTTTCTTT.

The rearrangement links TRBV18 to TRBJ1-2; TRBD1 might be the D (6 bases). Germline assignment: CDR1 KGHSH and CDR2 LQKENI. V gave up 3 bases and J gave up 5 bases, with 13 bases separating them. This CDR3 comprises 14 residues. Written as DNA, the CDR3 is TGTGCCAGCTCACCTTCCCGACAGGAATATGGCTACACCTTC. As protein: CASSPSRQEYGYTF.

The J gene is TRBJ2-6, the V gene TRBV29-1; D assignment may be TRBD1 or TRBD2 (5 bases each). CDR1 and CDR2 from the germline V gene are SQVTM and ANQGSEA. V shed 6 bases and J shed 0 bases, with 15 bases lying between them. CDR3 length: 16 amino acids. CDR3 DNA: TGCAGCGTGGCCGGGACGCCGAGCTCTGGGGCCAACGTCCTGACTTTC. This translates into CSVAGTPSSGANVLTF.

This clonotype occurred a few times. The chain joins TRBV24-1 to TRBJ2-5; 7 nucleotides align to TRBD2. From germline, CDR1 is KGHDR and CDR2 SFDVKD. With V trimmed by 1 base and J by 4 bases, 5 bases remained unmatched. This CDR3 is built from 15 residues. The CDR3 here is CATSDFGTSVETQYF. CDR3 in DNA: TGTGCCACCAGTGATTTTGGCACTAGCGTAGAGACCCAGTACTTC.

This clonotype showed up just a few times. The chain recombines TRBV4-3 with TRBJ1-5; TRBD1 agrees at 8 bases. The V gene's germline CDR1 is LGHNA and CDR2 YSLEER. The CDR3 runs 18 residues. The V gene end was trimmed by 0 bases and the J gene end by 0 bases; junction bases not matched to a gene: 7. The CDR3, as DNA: TGCGCCAGCAGCCAAGAGCTGGACAGGGTTTATAGCAATCAGCCCCAGCATTTT. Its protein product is CASSQELDRVYSNQPQHF.